The 4 T cell receptor beta chains below were found in one sample sequenced in a study of T cells and Merkel cell carcinoma outcomes. Libraries were prepared by immunoSEQ multiplex PCR; TCRdb keeps only in-frame clonotypes and omits some of them. The table shows some 1,900 clones, with about three quarters occurring only once. The source material was tumor tissue from Merkel cell carcinoma. These receptors were collected from a human donor with Merkel cell carcinoma.

The CDR3 DNA follows: TGCGCCAGCAGCCAAGTTCGAGGCGACACTGAAGCTTTCTTT. Residues: CASSQVRGDTEAFF. The genes are TRBV4-3 and TRBJ1-1; D not certain. Germline V gene lookup returns CDR1 LGHNA and CDR2 YSLEER. The CDR3 loop spans 14 amino acids. The V end was cut by 1 base, the J end by 3 bases, with 9 bases between.

The J gene is TRBJ1-1, the V gene TRBV7-9; tentative D call: TRBD1 (5 bases). The CDR3 spans 15 residues. Trimming stripped 1 base from V and 0 bases from J, with 9 bases between. The germline V gene encodes CDR1 SEHNR and CDR2 FQNEAQ (reference sequence). CDR3 nucleotides: TGTGCCAGCAGCTTAGGGGAGGGGATGAACACTGAAGCTTTCTTT. This translates into CASSLGEGMNTEAFF.

The CDR3 loop is CASSGGGTSGPGGETQYF. The DNA of the CDR3 is TGTGCCAGCAGCGGGGGGGGGACTAGCGGGCCCGGAGGAGAGACCCAGTACTTC. V is TRBV7-2 and J is TRBJ2-5; 12 nucleotides agree with TRBD2. The CDR3 loop spans 18 amino acids. CDR1 is SGHTA, CDR2 FQGNSA, per germline. V trimming: 5 bases; J trimming: 4 bases; junction bases outside the gene matches: 14.

V and J are TRBV11-3 and TRBJ1-1; D remains unclear. With 4 bases removed from V and 0 bases from J, the gap between germline ends came to 3 bases. The CDR3 consists of 12 residues. CDR1 SGHNT and CDR2 YENEEA come from the germline V gene. The CDR3 loop reads CASSSMNTEAFF. CDR3 in DNA: TGTGCCAGCAGCTCAATGAACACTGAAGCTTTCTTT.